A selection of T cell receptor beta chains follows, all from one sample in a study of blood T cell repertoires in COVID-19. Libraries were prepared by immunoSEQ multiplex PCR; TCRdb keeps only in-frame clonotypes and omits some of them. The sample has roughly 61,000 clones, approximately 90% seen once. The sequencing sample was made of peripheral blood. The source of these receptors is a man older than 75 with acute or convalescent COVID-19. Each CDR3 is given with its conserved first and last residue. The order of the fields is clone size, V gene, J gene, D gene, CDR3 protein, CDR3 DNA. D genes are given only for firm matches. Only some rows state a clone size, as once, few, many or a class for expanded clones.

>-|TRBV7-9|TRBJ2-7|-
CASSPPSAGDTARQYF
TGTGCCAGCAGCCCCCCTTCGGCAGGGGATACAGCGAGGCAGTACTTC
>-|TRBV5-4|TRBJ1-1|TRBD1
CASSLGGGTGVRTEAFF
TGTGCCAGCAGCTTGGGGGGCGGGACAGGGGTCCGCACTGAAGCTTTCTTT
>-|TRBV27|TRBJ2-2|-
CASSYQVTGELFF
TGTGCCAGCAGTTACCAGGTCACCGGGGAGCTGTTTTTT
>-|TRBV7-9|TRBJ2-3|TRBD1
CASSTGTGGLRDTQYF
TGTGCCAGCAGCACAGGGACAGGGGGCCTACGAGATACGCAGTATTTT
>-|TRBV9|TRBJ1-4|-
CASSVRSQVNEKLFF
TGTGCCAGCAGCGTAAGAAGTCAGGTGAATGAAAAACTGTTTTTT
>-|TRBV6-2/TRBV6-3|TRBJ1-5|-
CASSRPGVGVGSNQPQHF
TGTGCCAGCAGTCGCCCCGGGGTTGGGGTGGGGAGCAATCAGCCCCAGCATTTT
>once|TRBV5-4|TRBJ2-1|TRBD1
CASSPGTGIYNEQFF
TGTGCCAGCAGCCCCGGGACAGGGATCTACAATGAGCAGTTCTTC
>-|TRBV7-9|TRBJ1-1|-
CASSEAVRFTEAFF
TGTGCCAGCAGCGAAGCGGTCCGGTTCACTGAAGCTTTCTTT
>-|TRBV7-9|TRBJ1-2|-
CASSLSDWISYTF
TGTGCCAGCAGCTTATCGGACTGGATAAGCTACACCTTC
>-|TRBV6-5|TRBJ1-2|-
CASTDPSGGYTF
TGTGCCAGCACCGACCCATCGGGGGGCTACACCTTC
>once|TRBV5-1|TRBJ2-7|-
CASSFQGSSYEQYF
TGCGCCAGCAGCTTCCAGGGGAGCTCCTACGAGCAGTACTTC
>-|TRBV6-5|TRBJ2-7|-
CASSYSGEDYEQYF
TGTGCCAGCAGTTACTCCGGGGAAGATTACGAGCAGTACTTC
>-|TRBV5-5|TRBJ1-2|TRBD1
CASSFSDRGGYGYTF
TGTGCCAGCAGCTTTTCGGACAGGGGTGGCTATGGCTACACCTTC
>-|TRBV6-4|TRBJ2-3|TRBD1
CASSDSTGWTDTQYF
TGTGCCAGCAGTGACTCGACAGGGTGGACAGATACGCAGTATTTT
>-|TRBV11-2|TRBJ2-7|TRBD2
CASSSPQGGASGYYEQYF
TGTGCCAGCAGCTCCCCTCAGGGAGGGGCTAGCGGTTACTACGAGCAGTACTTC
>-|TRBV18|TRBJ1-1|-
CASSDSGEAFF
TGTGCCAGCTCTGATTCGGGGGAAGCTTTCTTT
>-|TRBV7-2|TRBJ2-3|-
CASSPRQGTDTQYF
TGTGCCAGCAGCCCCCGACAGGGCACAGATACGCAGTATTTT
>-|TRBV7-9|TRBJ1-1|-
CASSLVDSEAFF
TGTGCCAGCAGCTTAGTTGACAGTGAAGCTTTCTTT
>-|TRBV5-4|TRBJ2-3|TRBD2
CASSLGTSDTQYF
TGTGCCAGCAGCTTAGGGACTAGCGATACGCAGTATTTT
>-|TRBV7-2|TRBJ1-2|TRBD1
CASSLGTGGDGYTF
TGTGCCAGCAGCTTAGGGACAGGGGGGGATGGCTACACCTTC
>-|TRBV27|TRBJ2-7|-
CASSFRENYEQYF
TGTGCCAGCAGTTTTCGGGAAAACTACGAGCAGTACTTC
>once|TRBV7-2|TRBJ2-1|TRBD2
CASRPAGGSYNEQFF
TGTGCCAGCAGGCCAGCGGGGGGATCCTACAATGAGCAGTTCTTC
>-|TRBV28|TRBJ2-5|-
CASSSAGLIQETQYF
TGTGCCAGCAGTTCCGCGGGGCTTATCCAAGAGACCCAGTACTTC
>few|TRBV10-3|TRBJ2-3|TRBD2
CAISKGLAGTDTQYF
TGTGCCATCAGTAAGGGACTAGCGGGAACAGATACGCAGTATTTT
>once|TRBV6-4|TRBJ2-3|TRBD2
CASSLYLAGVVTDTQYF
TGTGCCAGCAGTTTATATCTAGCGGGGGTAGTCACAGATACGCAGTATTTT
>few|TRBV7-2|TRBJ2-5|TRBD1
CASSSRQGEGAQYF
TGTGCCAGCAGCTCCCGACAGGGGGAGGGGGCCCAGTACTTC
>-|TRBV18|TRBJ2-1|TRBD1
CASSPPGQDSYNEQFF
TGTGCCAGCTCACCACCGGGACAGGATTCCTACAATGAGCAGTTCTTC
>-|TRBV5-4|TRBJ2-2|TRBD1
CASSLGRQGPTGELFF
TGTGCCAGCAGCTTGGGTAGACAGGGACCCACCGGGGAGCTGTTTTTT
>-|TRBV9|TRBJ2-3|-
CASSVRGTDTQYF
TGTGCCAGCAGCGTGAGGGGCACAGATACGCAGTATTTT
>-|TRBV27|TRBJ1-1|-
CASSFREGTEAFF
TGTGCCAGCAGTTTCAGGGAAGGGACTGAAGCTTTCTTT
>-|TRBV5-1|TRBJ1-6|TRBD1
CASSSTGNSPLHF
TGCGCCAGCAGCTCGACAGGGAATTCACCCCTCCACTTT
>-|TRBV5-1|TRBJ2-3|-
CASSFDGGQTDTQYF
TGCGCCAGCAGCTTCGACGGGGGGCAAACAGATACGCAGTATTTT
>-|TRBV2|TRBJ2-3|-
CASSVGTRDTDTQYF
TGTGCCAGCAGTGTGGGGACACGCGACACAGATACGCAGTATTTT
>-|TRBV28|TRBJ1-6|-
CASSLPGGTGNSPLHF
TGTGCCAGCAGTTTGCCGGGGGGGACGGGTAATTCACCCCTCCACTTT
>once|TRBV6-1|TRBJ2-1|-
CASSEWRASTSNSYNEQFF
TGTGCCAGCAGTGAATGGAGGGCCTCAACTTCAAACTCCTACAATGAGCAGTTCTTC
>-|TRBV7-8|TRBJ1-2|TRBD1
CASSLTAGQGNYGYTF
TGTGCCAGCAGCCTAACCGCGGGACAGGGAAACTATGGCTACACCTTC
>-|TRBV21-1|TRBJ1-2|-
CASSKRSGTGGFARYTF
TGTGCCAGCAGCAAAAGGTCTGGGACAGGGGGTTTCGCGAGGTACACCTTC
>-|TRBV28|TRBJ2-5|TRBD1
CASSQLQGELGETQYF
TGTGCCAGCAGCCAACTCCAGGGGGAGTTGGGGGAGACCCAGTACTTC
>-|TRBV27|TRBJ2-2|TRBD2
CASSLIPQASGGFGELFF
TGTGCCAGCAGTTTAATTCCCCAGGCTAGCGGGGGTTTCGGGGAGCTGTTTTTT
>-|TRBV18|TRBJ1-2|TRBD1
CASSREPGQGIHTF
TGTGCCAGCTCACGGGAACCGGGACAGGGAATCCACACCTTC
>-|TRBV2|TRBJ2-1|TRBD1
CASRDRTGSYNEQFF
TGTGCCAGCAGGGACCGGACAGGGAGCTACAATGAGCAGTTCTTC
>-|TRBV24-1|TRBJ1-6|-
CATSDLQTSSYNSPLHF
TGTGCCACCAGTGATTTGCAAACCAGCTCCTATAATTCACCCCTCCACTTT
>-|TRBV12-3/TRBV12-4|TRBJ2-5|-
CASTLQGVETQYF
TGTGCCAGCACCCTCCAGGGCGTAGAGACCCAGTACTTC
>-|TRBV20-1|TRBJ2-7|-
CSASTNYEQYF
TGCAGTGCTTCTACCAACTACGAGCAGTACTTC
>-|TRBV25-1|TRBJ1-2|TRBD1
CASSEARTGSGYTF
TGTGCCAGCAGTGAGGCCAGGACAGGGTCCGGCTACACCTTC
>-|TRBV7-3|TRBJ1-1|-
CASSSTVNTEAFF
TGTGCCAGCAGCTCGACAGTGAACACTGAAGCTTTCTTT
>-|TRBV19|TRBJ2-7|TRBD1
CASSTGQGAYEQYF
TGTGCCAGTAGTACCGGACAGGGGGCTTACGAGCAGTACTTC
>-|TRBV4-1|TRBJ2-1|TRBD2
CASSQDAPAGGIEFF
TGCGCCAGCAGCCAAGATGCCCCCGCGGGGGGTATAGAGTTCTTC